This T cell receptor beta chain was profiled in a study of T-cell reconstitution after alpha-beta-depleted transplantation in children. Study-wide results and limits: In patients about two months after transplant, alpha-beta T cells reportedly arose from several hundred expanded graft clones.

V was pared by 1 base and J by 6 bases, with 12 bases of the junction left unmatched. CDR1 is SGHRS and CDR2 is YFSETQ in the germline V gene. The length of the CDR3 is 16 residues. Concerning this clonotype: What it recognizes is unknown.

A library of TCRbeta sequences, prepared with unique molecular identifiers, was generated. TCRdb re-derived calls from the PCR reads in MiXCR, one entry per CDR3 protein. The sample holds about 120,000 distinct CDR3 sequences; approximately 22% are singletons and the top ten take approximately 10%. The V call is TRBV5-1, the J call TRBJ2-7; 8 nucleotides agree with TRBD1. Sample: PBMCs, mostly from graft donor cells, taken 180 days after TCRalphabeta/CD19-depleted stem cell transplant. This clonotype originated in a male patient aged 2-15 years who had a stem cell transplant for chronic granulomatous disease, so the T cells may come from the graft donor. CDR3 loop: CASSLTAGGASSEQYF. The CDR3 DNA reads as TGCGCCAGCAGCTTGACCGCAGGGGGCGCATCGTCCGAGCAGTACTTC.